This T cell receptor (beta chain) comes out of a study of T-cell memory formation after mild COVID-19. Overall study results and limits: Day 15 to 85 contracting clones showed balanced CD4/CD8; later expanders leaned CD4+.

This clonotype was counted a few times. The target antigen is unknown. Per germline, CDR1 MNHNS and CDR2 SASEGT. Trimming cost V 6 bases and J 3 bases, with 14 bases left between them. The CDR3 loop spans 14 amino acids. TCRdb ran MiXCR on the 5' RACE reads and lists one entry per CDR3 protein. The sample carries roughly 450,000 distinct CDR3 sequences, 15% to 20% recorded once. The clonotype originates from an adult woman who had mild COVID-19 (a few samples of this study predate the infection). Cell type and time point are not known. Sequencing was performed on PBMCs or a T cell subset sorted from them (not recorded which). The chain uses TRBV6-1 and TRBJ1-1, with D maybe TRBD1 (6 bases). This CDR3 is CASRSRGSDTEAFF. As DNA, the CDR3 is TGTGCCAGCAGATCCAGGGGTAGCGACACTGAAGCTTTCTTT.